The 27 T cell receptor beta chains given below trace back to one sample, sequenced in a study of cytomegalovirus exposure and HLA in healthy donors. PCR primers comprised 60 Vbeta and 13 Jbeta primers. Generated by immunoSEQ multiplex PCR, the TCRdb table keeps only in-frame clones and is missing some. The table shows 150,000 or so clones, with roughly 80% occurring only once. The source material was PBMCs. These TCRs come from a female donor in good health and CMV-seronegative.

The chain combines TRBV9 with TRBJ1-5; D remains unclear. Germline loops: CDR1 SGDLS, CDR2 YYNGEE. Between the trimmed V and J ends, which lost 4 bases and 3 bases, there was a span of 14 bases. The CDR3 is 15 residues long. The CDR3 region is CASSLRPGDNQPQHF. For the CDR3, the DNA is TGTGCCAGCAGCCTACGGCCCGGGGACAATCAGCCCCAGCATTTT.

The V call is TRBV9, the J call TRBJ2-1, with 14 bases matching TRBD2. Trimming removed 4 bases from V and 8 bases from J; junction bases left unmatched: 11. Germline lookup yields CDR1 SGDLS and CDR2 YYNGEE. The CDR3 has 17 residues. The CDR3 DNA is TGTGCCAGCAGCTTCGGCCGACTAGCGGGAGGGCCGGATGAGCAGTTCTTC. It codes for CASSFGRLAGGPDEQFF.

The CDR3 loop reads CASSFQGGEAFF. The CDR3, as DNA: TGTGCCAGCAGCTTCCAGGGAGGTGAAGCTTTCTTT. The chain couples TRBV5-6 to TRBJ1-1, with D possibly being TRBD1 (5 bases). Germline V gives CDR1 SGHDT, CDR2 YYEEEE. The CDR3 extends over 12 amino acids. Trimming stripped 2 bases from V and 7 bases from J, with 9 bases between. The variable domain in full, completed from reference TRBV5-6 and TRBJ1-1, reads DAGVTQSPTHLIKTRGQQVTLRCSPKSGHDTVSWYQQALGQGPQFIFQYYEEEERQRGNFPDRFSGHQFPNYSSELNVNALLLGDSALYLCASSFQGGEAFFGQGTRLTVV.

The chain carries TRBV2 and TRBJ1-2; D is undetermined. This CDR3 contains 12 residues. Germline V lookup: CDR1 SNHLY, CDR2 FYNNEI. V was clipped by 7 bases and J by 4 bases, with 10 bases between them. CDR3 DNA: TGTGCCAGCACATTGGCAGTCTATGGCTACACCTTC. Its protein product is CASTLAVYGYTF.

This chain connects TRBV2 to TRBJ2-2; TRBD1 might be the D (5 bases). Germline assignment: CDR1 SNHLY and CDR2 FYNNEI. Trimming took off 4 bases at V and 3 bases at J, with 12 bases between the two ends. The CDR3 totals 15 residues. The CDR3: CASSAERGYTGELFF. CDR3 sequence (DNA): TGTGCCAGCAGTGCGGAAAGGGGATACACCGGGGAGCTGTTTTTT.

For the CDR3, the DNA is TGCGCCAGCAGAGGGGCGGGGATTAGCACAGATACGCAGTATTTT. Translated: CASRGAGISTDTQYF. The rearrangement joins TRBV5-1 to TRBJ2-3; TRBD2 is a possible D gene (6 bases). The CDR3 consists of 15 residues. With 5 bases removed from V and 0 bases from J, the gap between germline ends came to 13 bases. In germline, CDR1 is SGHRS, CDR2 YFSETQ.

The gene calls are TRBV2 and TRBJ2-1; no definite D call. The germline gives CDR1 SNHLY, CDR2 FYNNEI. Trimming stripped 5 bases from V and 9 bases from J, with 17 bases between. CDR3 size: 14 residues. In DNA, the CDR3 is TGTGCCAGCAGTTCCCACCAGACTTTGGCTGAGCAGTTCTTC. This encodes CASSSHQTLAEQFF.

The chain is built from TRBV25-1 and TRBJ2-5, with D tentatively TRBD2 (7 bases). CDR3 length: 16 amino acids. CDR1 and CDR2 from the germline V gene are MGHDK and SYGVNS. Between the trimmed V and J ends, which lost 3 bases and 0 bases, there was a span of 14 bases. The CDR3 DNA follows: TGTGCCAGCAGTGAGGGGGGGCAGATGTACCAAGAGACCCAGTACTTC. Its translation is CASSEGGQMYQETQYF.

V usage is TRBV18 and J usage is TRBJ2-3; 9 bases are shared with TRBD1. Germline CDR1 KGHSH, CDR2 LQKENI. Germline trimming cut 5 bases from V and 6 bases from J; bases unmatched to any gene: 6. The CDR3 extends over 14 amino acids. DNA of the CDR3: TGTGCCAGCTCAACGGGACAGGGAGTCGATACGCAGTATTTT. The encoded protein is CASSTGQGVDTQYF.

The chain couples TRBV29-1 to TRBJ1-1; the D gene is possibly TRBD1 (6 bases). Germline V gives CDR1 SQVTM, CDR2 ANQGSEA. The CDR3 has 14 amino acids. V was shortened by 4 bases and J by 1 base, with 13 bases between the two germline ends. CDR3: CSVARGNGNTEAFF. The CDR3 DNA is TGCAGCGTTGCTAGGGGGAACGGGAACACTGAAGCTTTCTTT.

In its sample, this clone was seen once. The gene calls are TRBV11-2 and TRBJ1-1; a possible D gene is TRBD1 (5 bases). V lost 6 bases and J lost 0, with 14 bases in between. This CDR3 is built from 15 residues. Germline V gene sequence: CDR1 SGHAT, CDR2 FQNNGV. The CDR3 nucleotides are TGTGCCAGCAGGGCCAATCAGGGCGTGAACACTGAAGCTTTCTTT. Its translation: CASRANQGVNTEAFF. Based on the CDR3 plus reference TRBV11-2 and TRBJ1-1, the full variable domain is EAGVAQSPRYKIIEKRQSVAFWCNPISGHATLYWYQQILGQGPKLLIQFQNNGVVDDSQLPKDRFSAERLKGVDSTLKIQPAKLEDSAVYLCASRANQGVNTEAFFGQGTRLTVV.

The chain uses TRBV7-9 and TRBJ1-4; D gene unclear. The V end was cut by 3 bases, the J end by 10 bases, with 21 bases between. In germline, CDR1 is SEHNR, CDR2 FQNEAQ (reference sequence). CDR3 length equals 16 residues. The CDR3 nucleotides are TGTGCCAGCAGCTTCCACGGAGGCCTTAGCGTTGGAAAACTGTTTTTT. This encodes CASSFHGGLSVGKLFF. The full variable domain, in which reference TRBV7-9 and TRBJ1-4 provide the parts outside the CDR3, is DTGVSQNPRHKITKRGQNVTFRCDPISEHNRLYWYRQTLGQGPEFLTYFQNEAQLEKSRLLSDRFSAERPKGSFSTLEIQRTEQGDSAMYLCASSFHGGLSVGKLFFGSGTQLSVL.

There are a few counts of this clone. J is TRBJ2-7 and V is TRBV11-2; possibly TRBD2 for D (6 bases). The V end lost 0 bases, the J end lost 7 bases, and 10 bases lay between the germline ends. The CDR3 is 13 residues long. From germline, CDR1 is SGHAT and CDR2 FQNNGV. Here the CDR3 reads CASSLELGSEQYF. CDR3 DNA: TGTGCCAGCAGCTTAGAACTCGGGAGTGAGCAGTACTTC.

This chain uses TRBV6-1 with TRBJ2-4; 12 nucleotides match TRBD1. The CDR3 contains 13 residues. J lost 9 bases, V lost 7 bases, and 4 bases had no gene match. CDR1 and CDR2 from the germline V gene are MNHNS and SASEGT. CDR3 residues: CASTGTGGSIQYF. The CDR3 nucleotides are TGTGCCAGCACTGGGACAGGGGGCAGCATTCAGTACTTC.

This clone was counted between two and nine times. V usage is TRBV5-1 and J usage is TRBJ2-2; TRBD2 might be the D (6 bases). V was trimmed by 0 bases and J by 7 bases, leaving 10 bases between them. In germline, CDR1 is SGHRS, CDR2 YFSETQ. The CDR3 loop spans 14 amino acids. CDR3 DNA sequence: TGCGCCAGCAGCTTGGCCGAGGGAGGCGGGGAGCTGTTTTTT. Translation: CASSLAEGGGELFF.

The chain combines TRBV27 with TRBJ1-5, with D tentatively TRBD1 (5 bases). The CDR3 consists of 15 residues. Germline V gene data show CDR1 as MNHEY and CDR2 as SMNVEV (reference sequence). Trimming shortened V by 0 bases and J by 0 bases, and 6 bases separated the two germline ends. CDR3 amino acids: CASSLSGDSNQPQHF. CDR3 nucleotides: TGTGCCAGCAGTTTATCAGGGGATAGCAATCAGCCCCAGCATTTT.

The chain has TRBV9 and TRBJ2-5, with 7 bases lining up with TRBD2. This CDR3 has 16 amino acids. Germline V gives CDR1 SGDLS, CDR2 YYNGEE. The trim removed 0 bases at V and 5 bases at J, leaving 10 bases unmatched. The CDR3 DNA reads TGTGCCAGCAGCGTAGGGGGGGGAGGGACGGGGGAGACCCAGTACTTC. Encoded protein: CASSVGGGGTGETQYF. Full variable domain (rest looked up from reference TRBV9 and TRBJ2-5): DSGVTQTPKHLITATGQRVTLRCSPRSGDLSVYWYQQSLDQGLQFLIQYYNGEERAKGNILERFSAQQFPDLHSELNLSSLELGDSALYFCASSVGGGGTGETQYFGPGTRLLVL.

This clone was observed a handful of times. The rearrangement links TRBV21-1 to TRBJ1-5; TRBD1, as called in the table, went unchecked against the DNA. TRBV21-1 is annotated as a pseudogene. There are 16 residues in the CDR3. CDR3 sequence (DNA): TGTGCCAGCAGTCTCGGACAGAACTCTAGCAATCAGCCCCAGCATTTT. Protein sequence: CASSLGQNSSNQPQHF.

V is TRBV5-1 and J is TRBJ1-1; D remains unclear. The CDR3 is 15 residues long. Germline loops: CDR1 SGHRS, CDR2 YFSETQ. Trimming pared 4 bases from V and 1 base from J, leaving 14 bases between. The CDR3 DNA sequence: TGCGCCAGCAGCCCGAGTGAGAACCAGAACACTGAAGCTTTCTTT. This sequence encodes CASSPSENQNTEAFF.

The V call is TRBV2, the J call TRBJ1-5, with D perhaps TRBD1 (6 bases). Trimming removed 3 bases at V and 1 base at J, with 10 bases between. The CDR3 length is 15 residues. Germline V gives CDR1 SNHLY, CDR2 FYNNEI. The CDR3 DNA is TGTGCCAGCAGTGAGGGCCAGGGGAGCAATCAGCCCCAGCATTTT. Encoded protein: CASSEGQGSNQPQHF.

The rearrangement joins TRBV9 to TRBJ2-3, with TRBD1 identical over 8 bases. CDR3 length: 16 amino acids. The V segment lost 0 bases and the J segment 1 base; nucleotides outside the gene matches: 4. CDR1 and CDR2 from the germline V gene are SGDLS and YYNGEE. The CDR3 bases are TGTGCCAGCAGCGTAGGGTCGGACAGGGGCACAGATACGCAGTATTTT. Its translation is CASSVGSDRGTDTQYF.

The CDR3 sequence is CASSKLREVANYGYTF. As DNA, the CDR3 is TGTGCCAGCAGCAAACTCCGGGAAGTGGCTAACTATGGCTACACCTTC. The rearrangement uses TRBV13 and TRBJ1-2; D is uncertain. CDR3 length: 16 amino acids. CDR1 is PRHDT and CDR2 is FYEKMQ in the germline V gene (reference sequence). V was shortened by 5 bases and J by 0 bases, with 16 bases between the two germline ends.

CDR3 nucleotide sequence: TGCGCCAGCACCTACACTTTAACAGGGGGAAGCACAGATACGCAGTATTTT. Protein: CASTYTLTGGSTDTQYF. V gene TRBV4-1 combines with J gene TRBJ2-3, with 8 bases aligning to TRBD1. CDR1 and CDR2 (germline): MGHRA, YSYEKL. This CDR3 is built from 17 residues. The junction had 12 bases not matched to a gene; V was cut back by 7 bases and J by 0 bases.

V gene TRBV6-5 combines with J gene TRBJ2-1; 8 nucleotides line up with TRBD1. V shed 6 bases and J 8 bases; nucleotides not matched to a gene: 6. Germline V gene lookup returns CDR1 MNHEY and CDR2 SVGAGI. CDR3 length equals 13 residues. This CDR3 reads CASRGQGWDEQFF. The CDR3 DNA follows: TGTGCCAGCAGAGGACAGGGCTGGGATGAGCAGTTCTTC.

The DNA of the CDR3 is TGTGCCAGCAGCTTGGGCGGTCTGATGGAAAAACTGTTTTTT. Translated, it gives CASSLGGLMEKLFF. V usage is TRBV5-6 and J usage is TRBJ1-4, with D unresolved. V shed 0 bases and J shed 8 bases, with 11 bases lying between them. Germline CDR1 reads SGHDT; CDR2 reads YYEEEE. This CDR3 comprises 14 residues.

The genes are TRBV12-5 and TRBJ2-5, with TRBD1 matching 7 bases. V was clipped by 6 bases and J by 2 bases; unmatched bases: 6. CDR3 size: 14 residues. The germline V gene has CDR1 LGHNT and CDR2 FRNRAP. The CDR3: CASGIPGQQETQYF. The DNA of the CDR3 is TGTGCTAGTGGGATTCCGGGACAGCAAGAGACCCAGTACTTC.

The chain has TRBV6-1 and TRBJ2-2, with D possibly TRBD1 on 5 matching bases. V lost 5 bases, J lost 8 bases, and 9 bases lay in between. Germline values: CDR1 MNHNS, CDR2 SASEGT. This CDR3 is built from 12 residues. CDR3 sequence (DNA): TGTGCCAGCAGTCTACGGACAGGGGAGCTGTTTTTT. This translates into CASSLRTGELFF.